This record concerns one T cell receptor (beta chain) sequence. This entry belongs to a study of blood T cell repertoires in COVID-19. V was pared by 5 bases and J by 6 bases, with 3 bases of the junction left unmatched. This CDR3 is built from 12 residues. Germline CDR1 reads SNHLY; CDR2 reads FYNNEI. Here immunoSEQ multiplex PCR was the method, and the copy in TCRdb shows in-frame clones only, minus some. Of about 200,000 clones in the sample, roughly 89% were seen once. This chain links TRBV2 with TRBJ1-2, with TRBD1 matching over 7 bases. The sequencing input was PBMCs or T cells enriched from blood (not recorded which). The receptor was isolated from a woman in her 40s with acute COVID-19. The CDR3 loop reads CASSRQGDGYTF. DNA of the CDR3: TGTGCCAGCAGTAGACAGGGAGATGGCTACACCTTC.